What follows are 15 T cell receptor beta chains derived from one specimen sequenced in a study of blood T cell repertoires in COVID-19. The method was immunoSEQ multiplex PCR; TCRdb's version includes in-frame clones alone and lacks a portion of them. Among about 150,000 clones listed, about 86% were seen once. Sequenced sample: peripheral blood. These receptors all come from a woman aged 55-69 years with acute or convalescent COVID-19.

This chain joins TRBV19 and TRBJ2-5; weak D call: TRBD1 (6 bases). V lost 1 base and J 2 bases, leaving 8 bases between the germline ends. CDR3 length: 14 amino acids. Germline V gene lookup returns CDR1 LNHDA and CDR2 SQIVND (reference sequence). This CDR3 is CASSIGGRQETQYF. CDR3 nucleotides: TGTGCCAGTAGTATAGGGGGGCGGCAAGAGACCCAGTACTTC. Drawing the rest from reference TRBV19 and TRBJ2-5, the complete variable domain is DGGITQSPKYLFRKEGQNVTLSCEQNLNHDAMYWYRQDPGQGLRLIYYSQIVNDFQKGDIAEGYSVSREKKESFPLTVTSAQKNPTAFYLCASSIGGRQETQYFGPGTRLLVL.

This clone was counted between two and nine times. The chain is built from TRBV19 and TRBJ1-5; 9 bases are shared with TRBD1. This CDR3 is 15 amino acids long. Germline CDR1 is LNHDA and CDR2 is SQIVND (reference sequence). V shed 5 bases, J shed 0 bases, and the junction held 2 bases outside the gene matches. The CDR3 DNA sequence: TGTGCCAGTAGTGGACAGGGGTATAGCAATCAGCCCCAGCATTTT. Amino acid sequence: CASSGQGYSNQPQHF. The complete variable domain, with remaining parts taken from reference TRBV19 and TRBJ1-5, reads DGGITQSPKYLFRKEGQNVTLSCEQNLNHDAMYWYRQDPGQGLRLIYYSQIVNDFQKGDIAEGYSVSREKKESFPLTVTSAQKNPTAFYLCASSGQGYSNQPQHFGDGTRLSIL.

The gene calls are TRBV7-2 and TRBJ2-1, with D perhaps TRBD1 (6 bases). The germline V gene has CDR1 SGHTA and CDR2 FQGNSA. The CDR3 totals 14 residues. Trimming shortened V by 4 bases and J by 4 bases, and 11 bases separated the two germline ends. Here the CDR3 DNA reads TGTGCCAGCAGCTCCCTTGGACAGTACAATGAGCAGTTCTTC. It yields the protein CASSSLGQYNEQFF.

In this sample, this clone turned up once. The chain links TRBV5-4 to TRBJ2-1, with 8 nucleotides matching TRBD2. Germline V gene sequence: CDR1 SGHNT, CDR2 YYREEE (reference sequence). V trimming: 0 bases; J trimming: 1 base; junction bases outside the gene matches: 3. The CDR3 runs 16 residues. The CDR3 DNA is TGTGCCAGCAGCTTGGGTAGCGGGGTATCCTACAATGAGCAGTTCTTC. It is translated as CASSLGSGVSYNEQFF.

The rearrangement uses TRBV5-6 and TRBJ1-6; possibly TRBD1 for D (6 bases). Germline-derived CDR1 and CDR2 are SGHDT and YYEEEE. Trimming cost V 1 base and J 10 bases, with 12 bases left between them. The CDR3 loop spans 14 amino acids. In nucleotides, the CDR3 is TGTGCCAGCAGCTTGCGGGGGGCTCGGTCACCCCTCCACTTT. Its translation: CASSLRGARSPLHF.

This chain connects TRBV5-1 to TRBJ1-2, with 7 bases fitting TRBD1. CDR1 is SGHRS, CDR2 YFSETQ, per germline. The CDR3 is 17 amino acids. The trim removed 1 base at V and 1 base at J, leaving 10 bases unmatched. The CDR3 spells CASSLLGTDWSNYGYTF. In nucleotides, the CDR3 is TGCGCCAGCAGCTTGTTAGGGACAGACTGGAGTAACTATGGCTACACCTTC.

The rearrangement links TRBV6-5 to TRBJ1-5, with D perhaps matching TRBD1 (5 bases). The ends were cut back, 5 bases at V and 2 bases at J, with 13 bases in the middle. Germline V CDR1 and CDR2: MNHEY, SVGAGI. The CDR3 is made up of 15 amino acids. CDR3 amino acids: CASSTQGWGNQPQHF. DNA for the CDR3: TGTGCCAGCAGTACCCAGGGATGGGGCAATCAGCCCCAGCATTTT.

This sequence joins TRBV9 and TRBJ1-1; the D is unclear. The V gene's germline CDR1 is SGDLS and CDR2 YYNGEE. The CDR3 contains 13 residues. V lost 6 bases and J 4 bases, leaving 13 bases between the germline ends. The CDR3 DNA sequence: TGTGCCAGCACCGCAGCTGGAGGCACTGAAGCTTTCTTT. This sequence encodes CASTAAGGTEAFF.

The CDR3 DNA reads as TGCGCCAGCAGCTCTACCGGACAGCCTGGCTACACCTTC. Its translation: CASSSTGQPGYTF. V usage is TRBV5-1 and J usage is TRBJ1-2, with D perhaps TRBD1 (6 bases). The ends were cut back, 3 bases at V and 7 bases at J, with 13 bases in the middle. This CDR3 has 13 residues. Germline CDR1 is SGHRS and CDR2 is YFSETQ.

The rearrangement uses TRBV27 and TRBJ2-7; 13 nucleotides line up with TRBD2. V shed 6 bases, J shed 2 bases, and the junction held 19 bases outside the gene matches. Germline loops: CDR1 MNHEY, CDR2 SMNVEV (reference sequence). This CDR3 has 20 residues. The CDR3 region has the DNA TGTGCCAGCAGCTTTAAACCCGGACTAGCGGGGGCGTTACCCACCTACGAGCAGTACGTC. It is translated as CASSFKPGLAGALPTYEQYV.

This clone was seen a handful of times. The CDR3 DNA is TGCGCCAGCAGTCCAGCGGGGCAGTCCTACGAGCAGTACTTC. Protein sequence: CASSPAGQSYEQYF. The chain links TRBV23-1 to TRBJ2-7; 7 bases agree with TRBD2. TRBV23-1 is marked as an open reading frame, function uncertain. This CDR3 has 14 amino acids. Losses at the gene ends were 4 bases for V and 1 base for J; bases not matched to a gene: 4.

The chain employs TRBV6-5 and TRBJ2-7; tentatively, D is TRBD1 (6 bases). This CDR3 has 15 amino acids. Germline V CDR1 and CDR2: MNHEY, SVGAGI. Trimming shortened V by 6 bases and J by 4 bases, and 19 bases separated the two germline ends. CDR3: CASRKPGVFQYEQYF. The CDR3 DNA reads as TGTGCCAGCAGGAAACCAGGGGTCTTCCAATACGAGCAGTACTTC.

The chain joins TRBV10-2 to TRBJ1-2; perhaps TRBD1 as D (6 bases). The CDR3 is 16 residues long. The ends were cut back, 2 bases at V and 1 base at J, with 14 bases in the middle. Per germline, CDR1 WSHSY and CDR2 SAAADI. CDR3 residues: CASSEAGAAFNYGYTF. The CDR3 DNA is TGCGCCAGCAGTGAGGCAGGGGCCGCATTTAACTATGGCTACACCTTC.

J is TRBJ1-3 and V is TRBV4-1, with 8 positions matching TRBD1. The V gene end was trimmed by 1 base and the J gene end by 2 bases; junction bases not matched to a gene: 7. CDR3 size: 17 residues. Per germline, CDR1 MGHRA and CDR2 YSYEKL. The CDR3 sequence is CASSQAFTRGPGNTIYF. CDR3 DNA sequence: TGCGCCAGCAGCCAAGCTTTTACCAGGGGGCCTGGAAACACCATATATTTT.

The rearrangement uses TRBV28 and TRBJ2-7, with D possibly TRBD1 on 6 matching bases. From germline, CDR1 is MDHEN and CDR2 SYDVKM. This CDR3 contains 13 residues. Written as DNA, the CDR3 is TGTGCCACCTTGGGGGCGCAGGGTTACGGGCAGTACGTC. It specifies CATLGAQGYGQYV.